This T cell receptor (beta chain) stems from a study of chemoradiotherapy in HPV16-positive cancers. Study outcomes and limitations: The functional HPV-specific definition rests on just a couple of HPV16-positive patients.

Generated by immunoSEQ multiplex PCR, the TCRdb table keeps only in-frame clones and is missing some. The repertoire holds approximately 17,000 clones, 60% to 80% seen once, with 7% to 9% in the top ten. This CDR3 comprises 15 residues. Trimming removed 3 bases at V and 6 bases at J, with 17 bases between. Germline V CDR1 and CDR2: SGDLS, YYNGEE. Note on this clone: Its cognate antigen is unknown.

This TCR derives from a human donor with HPV-associated anogenital cancer. The chain links TRBV9 to TRBJ2-3; D perhaps matches TRBD2 (6 bases). The sequenced sample was tumor tissue, obtained from a patient who underwent chemoradiotherapy. The CDR3 here is CASSGSTRAPDTQYF. The DNA for the CDR3 is TGTGCCAGCAGCGGATCGACTAGGGCTCCGGATACGCAGTATTTT.